The rows below give T cell receptor beta chains drawn from one sample of a study of technical replicates of blood from four donors. Profiled with immunoSEQ multiplex PCR; TCRdb holds only in-frame clones, not every one. The sample lists under 95,000 clones, roughly 94% occurring once. The sample was T cells isolated from PBMCs. These receptor sequences come from a human donor in good health. The CDR3 runs from the conserved cysteine through the conserved F or W. A D gene is named only where the DNA matches it firmly. The listing skips clone size in some rows; elsewhere it reads once, few, many or a size class.

j_call d_call v_call clone_size cdr3_nt cdr3_aa
TRBJ2-1 TRBD1 TRBV15 once TGTGCCACCAGCAGAGATTTGAGGGTCGGGACAGGGTGGAATGAGCAGTTCTTC CATSRDLRVGTGWNEQFF
TRBJ1-4 - TRBV30 - TGTGCCTGGGGGGGGGTCCAAACCTGTGCAACTAATGAAAAACTGTTTTTT CAWGGVQTCATNEKLFF
TRBJ2-2 TRBD2 TRBV7-9 - TGTGCCAGCAGCTGGGCGACTAGCGGGGGTTTGGGAGCTGTTTTT CASSWATSGGLGAVF
TRBJ2-4 TRBD1 TRBV19 - TGTGCCAGCTCCTCCGGGACAGGGCGGAACATTCAGTACTTC CASSSGTGRNIQYF
TRBJ2-7 TRBD2 TRBV27 once TGTGCCAGCAGGCTAGCGGGGTCCTACGAGCAGTACTTC CASRLAGSYEQYF
TRBJ2-4 TRBD1 TRBV29-1 - TGCAGCGTTGACCTGGGACAGGGGATTGACATTCAGTACTTC CSVDLGQGIDIQYF
TRBJ2-3 - TRBV28 - TGTGCCAGCAGTTCCCGCGGGGAGTCGCCCACAGATACGCAGTATTTT CASSSRGESPTDTQYF
TRBJ2-1 TRBD2 TRBV7-9 - TGTGCCAGCAGCCCTAGCGGGAGCTCCTACAATGAGCAGTTCTTC CASSPSGSSYNEQFF
TRBJ2-1 - TRBV5-1 - TGCGCCAGCAGCTTGGTGACCGGGACCTACAATGAGCAGTTCTTC CASSLVTGTYNEQFF
TRBJ1-2 - TRBV19 - TGTGCCAGTAGTATAGTGGTTTCAGGGTCTGGCGGCTACACCTTC CASSIVVSGSGGYTF
TRBJ1-3 - TRBV7-6 - TGTGCCAGCAGCTTAGCGTCGACAGACCACTCTGGAAACACCATATATTTT CASSLASTDHSGNTIYF
TRBJ1-2 - TRBV5-6 once TGTGCCAGCAGCTTAGGACAGAACTATGGCTACACCTTC CASSLGQNYGYTF
TRBJ1-2 - TRBV19 - TGTGCCAGTAGTAGGAGGTTATTCTATGGCTACACCTTC CASSRRLFYGYTF
TRBJ2-1 TRBD2 TRBV6-1 - TGTGCCAGCAGTGCGGCTAGCGGGGGGGCCGGTGAGCAGTTCTTC CASSAASGGAGEQFF
TRBJ1-2 - TRBV2 - TGTGCCAGCAGGTACGGGGGTGGCTACACCTTC CASRYGGGYTF
TRBJ2-7 TRBD2 TRBV6-5 - TGTGCCAGCAGCTGGGGGGGGGACTACGAGCAGTACTTC CASSWGGDYEQYF
TRBJ1-5 TRBD1 TRBV19 - TGTGCCAGTTCTAAGGACAGGTCAAATCAGCCCCAGCATTTT CASSKDRSNQPQHF
TRBJ2-7 TRBD1 TRBV27 - TGTGCCAGTTCTTCCAGACAGGGACCCTACGAGCAGTACTTC CASSSRQGPYEQYF
TRBJ2-7 - TRBV25-1 - TGTGCCAGCAGTAGGACCGACAGCTTCTTCCACGAGCAGTACTTC CASSRTDSFFHEQYF
TRBJ2-1 - TRBV5-4 many TGTGCCAGCAGCCCCCTTGGTGGACAGACCAATGAGCAGTTCTTC CASSPLGGQTNEQFF
TRBJ2-5 TRBD2 TRBV19 - TGTGCCAGTACCAGGACTAGCGGGCGCAAAGAGACCCAGTACTTC CASTRTSGRKETQYF
TRBJ2-1 TRBD2 TRBV9 - TGTGCCAGCAGCGTAGAAGCGGGAGCCTACAATGAGCAGTTCTTC CASSVEAGAYNEQFF
TRBJ2-5 - TRBV5-1 - TGCGCCAGCAGCAAGTTAGATCCGGAGACCCAGTACTTC CASSKLDPETQYF
TRBJ1-2 TRBD1 TRBV15 - TGTGCCACCCGCTACTTCCTATCGGGACAGGGAGTGTTTGGCTACACCTTC CATRYFLSGQGVFGYTF
TRBJ2-1 - TRBV14 - TGTGCCAGCAGCCAAGGATTATACGGTGAGCAGTTCTTC CASSQGLYGEQFF
TRBJ2-3 TRBD2 TRBV6-5 - TGTGCCAGCAGCCCCGGGACTATTGACACAGATACGCAGTATTTT CASSPGTIDTDTQYF
TRBJ1-5 TRBD1 TRBV2 - TGTGCCAGCAGGGGACAGGGTAGCAATCAGCCCCAGCATTTT CASRGQGSNQPQHF
TRBJ2-7 TRBD2 TRBV5-1 - TGCGCCAGCAGCGTCCTTGGCGGGGGTGGAGAATCCGCCTACGAGCAGTACTTC CASSVLGGGGESAYEQYF
TRBJ2-2 TRBD1 TRBV15 - TGTGCCACCAGCAGACCTGGACAGGGGAACACCGGGGAGCTGTTTTTT CATSRPGQGNTGELFF